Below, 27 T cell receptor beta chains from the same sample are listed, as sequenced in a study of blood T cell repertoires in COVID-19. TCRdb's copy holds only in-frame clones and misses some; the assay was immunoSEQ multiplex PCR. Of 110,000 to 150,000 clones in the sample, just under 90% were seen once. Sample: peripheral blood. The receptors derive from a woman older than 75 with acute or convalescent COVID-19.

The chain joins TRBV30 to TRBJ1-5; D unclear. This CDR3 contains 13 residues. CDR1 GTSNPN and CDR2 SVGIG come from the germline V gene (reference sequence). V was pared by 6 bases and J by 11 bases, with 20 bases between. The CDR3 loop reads CACLPSGVAAQHF. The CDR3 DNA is TGTGCCTGTCTACCCTCTGGGGTAGCGGCCCAGCATTTT.

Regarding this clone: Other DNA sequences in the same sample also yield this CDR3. The CDR3, as DNA: TGTGCCAGCAGCCGAGACAGTGCCTCCTACGAGCAGTACTTC. It codes for CASSRDSASYEQYF. The chain recombines TRBV2 with TRBJ2-7; possibly TRBD1 for D (5 bases). The CDR3 covers 14 residues. Germline V CDR1 and CDR2: SNHLY, FYNNEI. The germline V and J ends were trimmed by 6 bases and 0 bases, with 12 bases remaining between them.

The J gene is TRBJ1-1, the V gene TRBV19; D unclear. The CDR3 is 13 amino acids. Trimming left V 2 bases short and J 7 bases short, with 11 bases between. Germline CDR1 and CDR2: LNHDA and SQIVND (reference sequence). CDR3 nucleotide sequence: TGTGCCAGTAGTATACGGGGAGGGTTTGAAGCTTTCTTT. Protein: CASSIRGGFEAFF.

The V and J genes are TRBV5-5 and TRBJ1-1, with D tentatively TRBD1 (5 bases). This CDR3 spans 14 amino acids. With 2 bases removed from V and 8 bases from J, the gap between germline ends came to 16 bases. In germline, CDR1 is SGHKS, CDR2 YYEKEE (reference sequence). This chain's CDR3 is CASSFGGGGEEAFF. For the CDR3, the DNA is TGTGCCAGCAGCTTCGGTGGCGGAGGGGAGGAAGCTTTCTTT.

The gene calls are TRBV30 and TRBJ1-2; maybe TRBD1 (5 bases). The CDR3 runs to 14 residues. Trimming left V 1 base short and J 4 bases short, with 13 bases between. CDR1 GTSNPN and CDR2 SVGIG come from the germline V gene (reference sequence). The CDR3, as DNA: TGTGCCTGGAGTGCACTACAGGATCCCTATGGCTACACCTTC. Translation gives CAWSALQDPYGYTF.

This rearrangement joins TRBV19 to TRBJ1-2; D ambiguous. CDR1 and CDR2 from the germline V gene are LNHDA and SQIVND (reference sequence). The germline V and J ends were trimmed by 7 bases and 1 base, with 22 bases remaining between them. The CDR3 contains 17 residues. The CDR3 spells CASTASRRRALNYGYTF. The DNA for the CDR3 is TGTGCCAGTACCGCCTCCCGGAGACGAGCCCTTAACTATGGCTACACCTTC.

The CDR3 is CASSFNGGETQYF. The CDR3 DNA follows: TGTGCCAGCAGCTTTAACGGGGGGGAGACCCAGTACTTC. V is TRBV7-3 and J is TRBJ2-5, with 7 bases aligning to TRBD2. The V segment lost 3 bases and the J segment 5 bases; nucleotides outside the gene matches: 3. Germline-derived CDR1 and CDR2 are SGHTA and FQGTGA. CDR3 length: 13 residues.

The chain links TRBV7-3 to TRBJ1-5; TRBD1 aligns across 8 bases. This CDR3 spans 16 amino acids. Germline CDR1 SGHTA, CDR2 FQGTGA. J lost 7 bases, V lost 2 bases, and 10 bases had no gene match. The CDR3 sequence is CASSLGLAGGEQPQHF. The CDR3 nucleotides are TGTGCCAGCAGCTTAGGCTTAGCAGGGGGCGAGCAGCCCCAGCATTTT.

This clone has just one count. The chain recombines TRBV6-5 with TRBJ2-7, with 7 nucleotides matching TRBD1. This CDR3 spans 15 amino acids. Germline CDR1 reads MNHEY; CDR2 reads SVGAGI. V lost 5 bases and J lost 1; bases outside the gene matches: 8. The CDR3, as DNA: TGTGCCAGCAGTCCCCGAGGGGGACAGTCCTACGAGCAGTACTTC. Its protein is CASSPRGGQSYEQYF.

The CDR3 nucleotides read TGTGCCAGCCGGACACTTGCTGAAGCTTTCTTT. Its translation is CASRTLAEAFF. The V gene is TRBV6-6, the J gene TRBJ1-1; tentative D call: TRBD1 (5 bases). The V end was cut by 8 bases, the J end by 6 bases, with 10 bases between. Germline-derived CDR1 and CDR2 are MNHNY and SVGAGI (reference sequence). This CDR3 is built from 11 residues.

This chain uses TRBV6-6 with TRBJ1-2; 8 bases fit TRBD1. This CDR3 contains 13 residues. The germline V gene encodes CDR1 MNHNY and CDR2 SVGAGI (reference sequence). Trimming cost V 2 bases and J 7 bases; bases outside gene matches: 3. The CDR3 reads CASSYGTGGGYTF. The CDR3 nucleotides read TGTGCCAGCAGTTACGGGACAGGCGGTGGCTACACCTTC.

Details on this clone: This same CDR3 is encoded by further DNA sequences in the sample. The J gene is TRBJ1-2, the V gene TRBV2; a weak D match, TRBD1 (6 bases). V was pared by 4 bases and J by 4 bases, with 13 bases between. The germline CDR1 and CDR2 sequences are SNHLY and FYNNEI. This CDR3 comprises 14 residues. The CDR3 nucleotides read TGTGCCAGCAGTGCGGGCAGGGGAAGCTATGGCTACACCTTC. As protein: CASSAGRGSYGYTF.

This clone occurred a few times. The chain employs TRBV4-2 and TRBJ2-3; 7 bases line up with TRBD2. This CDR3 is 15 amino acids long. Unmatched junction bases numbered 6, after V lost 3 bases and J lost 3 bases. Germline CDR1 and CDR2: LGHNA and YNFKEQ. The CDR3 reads CASSHGGSATDTQYF. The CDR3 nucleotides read TGTGCCAGCAGCCACGGGGGGTCGGCGACAGATACGCAGTATTTT.

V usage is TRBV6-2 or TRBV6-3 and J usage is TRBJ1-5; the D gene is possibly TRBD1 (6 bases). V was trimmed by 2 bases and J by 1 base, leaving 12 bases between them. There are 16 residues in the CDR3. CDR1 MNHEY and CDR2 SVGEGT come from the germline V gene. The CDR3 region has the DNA TGTGCCAGCAGTTACGGAGTGGGGGCAAGCAATCAGCCCCAGCATTTT. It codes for CASSYGVGASNQPQHF.

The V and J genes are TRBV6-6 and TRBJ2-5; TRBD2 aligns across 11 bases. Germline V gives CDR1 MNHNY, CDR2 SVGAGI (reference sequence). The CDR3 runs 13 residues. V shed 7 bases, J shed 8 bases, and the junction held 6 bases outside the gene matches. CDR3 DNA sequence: TGTGCCAGCATTGTAGGGACTAGCGGAACCCAGTACTTC. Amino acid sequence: CASIVGTSGTQYF.

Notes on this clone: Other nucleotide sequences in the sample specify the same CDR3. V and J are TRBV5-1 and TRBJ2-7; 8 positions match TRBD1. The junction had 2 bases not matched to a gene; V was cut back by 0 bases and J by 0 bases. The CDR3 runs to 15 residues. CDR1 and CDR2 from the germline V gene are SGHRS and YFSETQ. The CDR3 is CASSLDGTGSYEQYF. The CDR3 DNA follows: TGCGCCAGCAGCTTGGATGGGACAGGCTCCTACGAGCAGTACTTC.

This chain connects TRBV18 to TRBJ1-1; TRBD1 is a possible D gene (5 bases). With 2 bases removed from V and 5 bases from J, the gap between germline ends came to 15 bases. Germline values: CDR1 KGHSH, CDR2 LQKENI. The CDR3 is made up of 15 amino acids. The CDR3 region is CASSPLQGGDTEAFF. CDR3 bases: TGTGCCAGCTCACCATTGCAGGGCGGCGATACTGAAGCTTTCTTT.

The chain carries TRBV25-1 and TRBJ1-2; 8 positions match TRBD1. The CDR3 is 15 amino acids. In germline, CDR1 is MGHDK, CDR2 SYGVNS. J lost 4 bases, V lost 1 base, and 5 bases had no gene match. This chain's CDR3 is CASSEWGQELYGYTF. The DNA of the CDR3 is TGTGCCAGCAGTGAATGGGGACAGGAACTCTATGGCTACACCTTC.

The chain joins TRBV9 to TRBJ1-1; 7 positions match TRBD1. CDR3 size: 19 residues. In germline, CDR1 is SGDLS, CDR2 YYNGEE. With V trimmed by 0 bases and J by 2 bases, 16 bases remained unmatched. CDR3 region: CASSVGLQGQLPLNTEAFF. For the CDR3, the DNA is TGTGCCAGCAGCGTAGGATTACAGGGACAGCTTCCCCTAAACACTGAAGCTTTCTTT.

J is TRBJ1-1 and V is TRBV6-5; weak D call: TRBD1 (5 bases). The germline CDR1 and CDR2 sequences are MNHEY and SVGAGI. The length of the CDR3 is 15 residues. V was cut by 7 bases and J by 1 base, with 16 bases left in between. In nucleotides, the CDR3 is TGTGCCAGCACCACCGAGTGGGGGGGGAACACTGAAGCTTTCTTT. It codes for CASTTEWGGNTEAFF.

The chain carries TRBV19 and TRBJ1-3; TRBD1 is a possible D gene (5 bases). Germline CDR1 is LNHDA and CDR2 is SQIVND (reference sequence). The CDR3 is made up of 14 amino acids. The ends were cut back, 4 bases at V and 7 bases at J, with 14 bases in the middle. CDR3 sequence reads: CASSTPQGANTIYF. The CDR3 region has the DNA TGTGCCAGTAGTACCCCCCAGGGTGCGAACACCATATATTTT.

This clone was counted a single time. CDR3: CASSLQGAVYNEQFF. In nucleotides, the CDR3 is TGCGCCAGCAGCCTACAGGGGGCGGTTTACAATGAGCAGTTCTTC. The J gene is TRBJ2-1, the V gene TRBV5-1; 9 bases line up with TRBD1. J was trimmed by 4 bases and V by 4 bases; bases with no gene match: 6. The CDR3 totals 15 residues. Germline CDR1 reads SGHRS; CDR2 reads YFSETQ.

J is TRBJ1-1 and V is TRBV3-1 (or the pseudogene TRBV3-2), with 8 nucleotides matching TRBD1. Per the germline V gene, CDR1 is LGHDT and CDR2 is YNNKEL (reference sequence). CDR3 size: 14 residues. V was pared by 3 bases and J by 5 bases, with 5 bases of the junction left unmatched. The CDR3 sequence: CASSQVTGGTEAFF. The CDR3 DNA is TGTGCCAGCAGCCAGGTTACAGGGGGAACTGAAGCTTTCTTT.

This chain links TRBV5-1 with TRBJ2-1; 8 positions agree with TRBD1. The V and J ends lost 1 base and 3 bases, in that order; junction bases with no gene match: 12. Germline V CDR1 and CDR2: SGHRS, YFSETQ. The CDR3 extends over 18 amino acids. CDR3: CASSLTIHGQGYYNEQFF. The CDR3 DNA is TGCGCCAGCAGCTTGACGATACACGGACAGGGTTACTACAATGAGCAGTTCTTC.

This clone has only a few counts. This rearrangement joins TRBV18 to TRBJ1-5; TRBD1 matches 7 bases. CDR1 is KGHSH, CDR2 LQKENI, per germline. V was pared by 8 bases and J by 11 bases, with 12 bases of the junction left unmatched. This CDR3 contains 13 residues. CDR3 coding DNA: TGTGCCAGCCGCGGGACAGAAAAGGGAGCCCAGCATTTT. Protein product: CASRGTEKGAQHF. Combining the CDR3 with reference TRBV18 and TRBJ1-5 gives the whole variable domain NAGVMQNPRHLVRRRGQEARLRCSPMKGHSHVYWYRQLPEEGLKFMVYLQKENIIDESGMPKERFSAEFPKEGPSILRIQQVVRGDSAAYFCASRGTEKGAQHFGDGTRLSIL.

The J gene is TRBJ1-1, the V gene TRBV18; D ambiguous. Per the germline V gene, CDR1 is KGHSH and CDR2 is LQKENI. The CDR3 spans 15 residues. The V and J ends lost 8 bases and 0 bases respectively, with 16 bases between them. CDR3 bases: TGTGCCAGCCGACACGGGGTCTTGATGAACACTGAAGCTTTCTTT. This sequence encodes CASRHGVLMNTEAFF. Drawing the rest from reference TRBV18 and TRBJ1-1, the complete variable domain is NAGVMQNPRHLVRRRGQEARLRCSPMKGHSHVYWYRQLPEEGLKFMVYLQKENIIDESGMPKERFSAEFPKEGPSILRIQQVVRGDSAAYFCASRHGVLMNTEAFFGQGTRLTVV.

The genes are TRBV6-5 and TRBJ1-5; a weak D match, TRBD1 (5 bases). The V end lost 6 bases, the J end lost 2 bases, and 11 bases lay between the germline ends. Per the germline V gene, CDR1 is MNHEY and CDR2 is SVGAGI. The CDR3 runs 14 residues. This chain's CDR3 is CASSPKQGNQPQHF. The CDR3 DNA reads TGTGCCAGCAGCCCCAAACAGGGCAATCAGCCCCAGCATTTT.